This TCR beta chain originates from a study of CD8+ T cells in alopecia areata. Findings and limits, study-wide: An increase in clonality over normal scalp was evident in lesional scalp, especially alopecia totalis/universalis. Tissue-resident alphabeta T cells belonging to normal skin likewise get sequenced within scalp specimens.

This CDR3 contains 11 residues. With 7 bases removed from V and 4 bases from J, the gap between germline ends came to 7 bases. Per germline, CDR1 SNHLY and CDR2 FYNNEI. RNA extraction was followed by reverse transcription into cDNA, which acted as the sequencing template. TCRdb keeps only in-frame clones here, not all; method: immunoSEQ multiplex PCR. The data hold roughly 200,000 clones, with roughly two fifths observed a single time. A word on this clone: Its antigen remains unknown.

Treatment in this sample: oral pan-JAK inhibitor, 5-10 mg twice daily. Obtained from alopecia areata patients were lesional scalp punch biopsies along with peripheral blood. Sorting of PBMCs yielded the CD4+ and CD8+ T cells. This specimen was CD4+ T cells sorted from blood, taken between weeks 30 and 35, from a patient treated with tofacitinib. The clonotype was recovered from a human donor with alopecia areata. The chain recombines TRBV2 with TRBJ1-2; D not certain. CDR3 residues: CASTPGYGYTF. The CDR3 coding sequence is TGTGCCAGCACCCCTGGCTATGGCTACACCTTC. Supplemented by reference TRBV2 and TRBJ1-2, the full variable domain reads EPEVTQTPSHQVTQMGQEVILRCVPISNHLYFYWYRQILGQKVEFLVSFYNNEISEKSEIFDDQFSVERPDGSNFTLKIRSTKLEDSAMYFCASTPGYGYTFGSGTRLTVV.